This passage covers 20 T cell receptor beta chains from one sample sequenced in a study of a mutant IDH1 vaccine in newly diagnosed glioma. Method: immunoSEQ multiplex PCR; TCRdb's copy keeps in-frame clones and lacks some. The data contain some 33,000 clones, 81% of them singletons. For these receptors, no antigen is known. The time point was: week 35, safety follow-up. Doses of 300 ug of mutant IDH1 20-mer peptide were given with topical imiquimod. This sample comprised PBMCs, obtained from a glioma patient whose treatment included an IDH1 peptide vaccine. Receptor source: a man younger than 45 with glioma.

The chain is built from TRBV7-9 and TRBJ2-1, with D perhaps matching TRBD1 or TRBD2 (5 bases each). V lost 5 bases, J lost 7 bases, and 12 bases lay in between. The CDR3 has 13 amino acids. Per germline, CDR1 SEHNR and CDR2 FQNEAQ (reference sequence). CDR3 protein: CASSGRGDNEQFF. The CDR3 nucleotides are TGTGCCAGCAGCGGAAGAGGGGATAATGAGCAGTTCTTC.

This clone appeared a single time. V is TRBV25-1 and J is TRBJ2-1, with 7 bases identical to TRBD2. J was trimmed by 7 bases and V by 4 bases; bases with no gene match: 7. The germline V gene has CDR1 MGHDK and CDR2 SYGVNS. There are 14 residues in the CDR3. The CDR3 sequence is CASSGLREVNEQFF. The CDR3 DNA follows: TGTGCCAGCAGTGGCCTCCGGGAGGTTAATGAGCAGTTCTTC. Drawing the rest from reference TRBV25-1 and TRBJ2-1, the complete variable domain is EADIYQTPRYLVIGTGKKITLECSQTMGHDKMYWYQQDPGMELHLIHYSYGVNSTEKGDLSSESTVSRIRTEHFPLTLESARPSHTSQYLCASSGLREVNEQFFGPGTRLTVL.

The genes are TRBV25-1 and TRBJ1-1; tentatively, D is TRBD1 (5 bases). Trimming stripped 1 base from V and 0 bases from J, with 12 bases between. Germline V gene sequence: CDR1 MGHDK, CDR2 SYGVNS. This CDR3 has 16 residues. CDR3 sequence (DNA): TGTGCCAGCAGTGAATTTTCAGACAGAATGAACACTGAAGCTTTCTTT. This codes for CASSEFSDRMNTEAFF.

To note about this clone: An end of the junction does not agree with germline; a read error may underlie this. The V gene is TRBV30, the J gene TRBJ1-1; D gene unclear. The CDR3 sequence is 13 residues long. Per the germline V gene, CDR1 is GTSNPN and CDR2 is SVGIG (reference sequence). CDR3 sequence (DNA): TGTGCCTGGAGTCCAGCCGTGAACGCTGAAGCTTTCTTT. Translating gives CAWSPAVNAEAFF.

The chain couples TRBV5-6 to TRBJ2-7; 7 bases are a match to TRBD2. The CDR3 has 12 amino acids. The V gene's germline CDR1 is SGHDT and CDR2 YYEEEE. V shed 6 bases and J 4 bases; nucleotides not matched to a gene: 4. CDR3 DNA: TGTGCCAGCATAAAAGCGGGGTACGAGCAGTACTTC. Translating it yields CASIKAGYEQYF.

V and J are TRBV6-5 and TRBJ1-1; 7 bases are shared with TRBD1. The germline V gene encodes CDR1 MNHEY and CDR2 SVGAGI. J was trimmed by 8 bases and V by 7 bases; bases with no gene match: 10. CDR3 size: 13 residues. The chain's CDR3 is CASTRLGGGEAFF. The CDR3 bases are TGTGCCAGCACTCGATTGGGAGGGGGCGAAGCTTTCTTT.

The rearrangement links TRBV5-6 to TRBJ2-1; D may be TRBD2 (6 bases). This CDR3 has 12 amino acids. Germline assignment: CDR1 SGHDT and CDR2 YYEEEE. Trimming removed 4 bases from V and 10 bases from J, with 12 bases in between. The CDR3 is CASSPGTVEQFF. Written as DNA, the CDR3 is TGTGCCAGCAGCCCGGGGACTGTGGAGCAGTTCTTC.

The J gene is TRBJ1-1, the V gene TRBV11-3; D gene uncertain. Germline V gene sequence: CDR1 SGHNT, CDR2 YENEEA. This CDR3 contains 13 residues. V lost 6 bases, J lost 4 bases, and 12 bases lay in between. The CDR3 DNA follows: TGTGCCAGCAGTTCGACGTTGGGCACTGAAGCTTTCTTT. This encodes CASSSTLGTEAFF.

This clone was picked up one time. The chain couples TRBV6-5 to TRBJ2-4; D call uncertain. Trimming removed 0 bases from V and 0 bases from J, with 6 bases in between. This CDR3 comprises 15 residues. Germline-derived CDR1 and CDR2 are MNHEY and SVGAGI. CDR3 amino acids: CASSYSQAAKNIQYF. Written as DNA, the CDR3 is TGTGCCAGCAGTTACTCCCAGGCAGCCAAAAACATTCAGTACTTC.

The chain recombines TRBV4-1 with TRBJ2-7; 7 positions agree with TRBD2. Germline V gene data show CDR1 as MGHRA and CDR2 as YSYEKL. Trimming cost V 3 bases and J 2 bases; bases outside gene matches: 7. The CDR3 is 15 residues long. In DNA form, the CDR3 reads TGCGCCAGCAGCCATTTGGTGGGAGGGGCCTACGAGCAGTACTTC. Its translation is CASSHLVGGAYEQYF.

V gene TRBV15 combines with J gene TRBJ1-1; 12 bases are a match to TRBD1. The ends lost 1 base at V and 1 base at J; junction bases unmatched: 7. Looked up from germline, CDR1 is LNHNV and CDR2 is YYDKDF (reference sequence). The CDR3 has 18 residues. CDR3 in DNA: TGTGCCACCAGCAGAGGGTACGGGACAGGGGGCACGAACACTGAAGCTTTCTTT. Translating it yields CATSRGYGTGGTNTEAFF.

This chain connects TRBV7-6 to TRBJ1-2, with TRBD1 matching over 7 bases. CDR1 and CDR2 (germline): SGHVS, FNYEAQ. This CDR3 contains 13 residues. V lost 5 bases to trimming and J lost 2 bases; unmatched junction nucleotides: 2. CDR3 DNA: TGTGCCAGCAGCCCGACAGGGAACTATGGCTACACCTTC. It yields the protein CASSPTGNYGYTF.

The gene calls are TRBV18 and TRBJ2-1; 12 bases are a match to TRBD2. CDR3 length: 19 residues. Germline trimming cut 2 bases from V and 1 base from J; bases unmatched to any gene: 9. Germline CDR1 KGHSH, CDR2 LQKENI. For the CDR3, the DNA is TGTGCCAGCTCACCAAGTGCGACTAGCGGGAGTTTGTCCTACAATGAGCAGTTCTTC. Protein product: CASSPSATSGSLSYNEQFF. Using reference TRBV18 and TRBJ2-1 for the parts outside the CDR3, the full variable domain is NAGVMQNPRHLVRRRGQEARLRCSPMKGHSHVYWYRQLPEEGLKFMVYLQKENIIDESGMPKERFSAEFPKEGPSILRIQQVVRGDSAAYFCASSPSATSGSLSYNEQFFGPGTRLTVL.

J is TRBJ1-4 and V is TRBV30, with 9 bases lining up with TRBD1. This CDR3 has 15 amino acids. Germline lookup yields CDR1 GTSNPN and CDR2 SVGIG (reference sequence). Trimming at V came to 1 base and at J to 7 bases, leaving 7 bases not matched to a gene. CDR3 coding DNA: TGTGCCTGGAGTGGACTGACAGGGGGAAGTGAAAAACTGTTTTTT. Protein product: CAWSGLTGGSEKLFF.

This clone has just one count. The chain combines TRBV11-3 with TRBJ2-7; D not resolved. The CDR3 extends over 13 amino acids. CDR1 is SGHNT and CDR2 is YENEEA in the germline V gene. V lost 1 base and J lost 4, with 8 bases in between. The CDR3 DNA reads TGTGCCAGCAGCTTAGGTTTCGATTACGAGCAGTACTTC. Translated, it gives CASSLGFDYEQYF.

This clone was seen just once. This CDR3 reads CASSRLEFAGELFF. CDR3 nucleotide sequence: TGCGCCAGCAGCCGGCTAGAATTCGCCGGGGAGCTGTTTTTT. The rearrangement links TRBV5-1 to TRBJ2-2; D is undetermined. The CDR3 totals 14 residues. CDR1 and CDR2 from the germline V gene are SGHRS and YFSETQ. With 4 bases removed from V and 6 bases from J, the gap between germline ends came to 13 bases.

This chain joins TRBV6-4 and TRBJ1-2; 7 bases fit TRBD1. This CDR3 is built from 14 residues. V lost 6 bases, J lost 5 bases, and 9 bases stayed unmatched. The V gene's germline CDR1 is MRHNA and CDR2 SNTAGT. This chain's CDR3 is CASSPSRGAYGYTF. CDR3 coding DNA: TGTGCCAGCAGCCCCTCCAGGGGGGCGTATGGCTACACCTTC.

The rearrangement uses TRBV5-4 and TRBJ1-2; maybe TRBD1 (6 bases). There are 14 residues in the CDR3. The V end was cut by 2 bases, the J end by 4 bases, with 12 bases between. The germline CDR1 and CDR2 sequences are SGHNT and YYREEE (reference sequence). The CDR3 DNA reads TGTGCCAGCAGCTTAGGGGGAACTGGCTATGGCTACACCTTC. It encodes CASSLGGTGYGYTF.

This chain joins TRBV7-8 and TRBJ2-1; D perhaps matches TRBD2 (6 bases). The V gene's germline CDR1 is SGHVS and CDR2 FQNEAQ. Between the trimmed V and J ends, which lost 8 bases and 8 bases, there was a span of 19 bases. This CDR3 spans 14 amino acids. CDR3 bases: TGTGCCAGCGGGGTAGCGGAGATCGGGGATGAGCAGTTCTTC. It codes for CASGVAEIGDEQFF.

The chain couples TRBV30 to TRBJ1-1, with D hard to call. With 4 bases removed from V and 2 bases from J, the gap between germline ends came to 8 bases. Germline V lookup: CDR1 GTSNPN, CDR2 SVGIG (reference sequence). The CDR3 has 12 residues. Here the CDR3 reads CAWNEGNTEAFF. CDR3 DNA: TGTGCCTGGAACGAGGGAAACACTGAAGCTTTCTTT.